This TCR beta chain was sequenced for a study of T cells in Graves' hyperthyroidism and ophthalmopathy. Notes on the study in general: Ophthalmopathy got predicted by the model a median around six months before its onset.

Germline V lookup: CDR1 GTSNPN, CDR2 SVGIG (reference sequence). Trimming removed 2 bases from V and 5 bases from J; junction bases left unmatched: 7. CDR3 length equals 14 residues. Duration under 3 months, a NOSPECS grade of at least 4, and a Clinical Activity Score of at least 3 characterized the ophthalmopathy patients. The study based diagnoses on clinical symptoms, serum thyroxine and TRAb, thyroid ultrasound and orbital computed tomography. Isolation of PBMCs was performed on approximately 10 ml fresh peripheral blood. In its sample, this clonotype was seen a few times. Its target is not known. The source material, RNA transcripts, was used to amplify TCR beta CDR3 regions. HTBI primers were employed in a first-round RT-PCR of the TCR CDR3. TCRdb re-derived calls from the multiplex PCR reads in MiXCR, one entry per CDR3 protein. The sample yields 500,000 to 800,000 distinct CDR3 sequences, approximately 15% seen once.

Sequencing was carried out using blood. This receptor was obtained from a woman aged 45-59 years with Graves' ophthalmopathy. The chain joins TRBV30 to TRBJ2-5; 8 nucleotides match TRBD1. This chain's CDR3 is CAWSRRQGRETQYF. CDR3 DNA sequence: TGTGCCTGGAGTCGTAGACAGGGGCGGGAGACCCAGTACTTC.